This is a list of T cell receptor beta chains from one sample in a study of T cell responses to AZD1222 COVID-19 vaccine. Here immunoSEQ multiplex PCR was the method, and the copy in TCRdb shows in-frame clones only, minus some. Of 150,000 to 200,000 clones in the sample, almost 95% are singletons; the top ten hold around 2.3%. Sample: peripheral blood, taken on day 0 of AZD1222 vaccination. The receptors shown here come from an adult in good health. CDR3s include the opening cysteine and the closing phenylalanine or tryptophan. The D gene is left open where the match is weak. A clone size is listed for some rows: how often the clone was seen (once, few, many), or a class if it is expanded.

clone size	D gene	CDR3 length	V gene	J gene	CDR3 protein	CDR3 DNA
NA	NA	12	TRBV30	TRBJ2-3	CAWRLGADTQYF	TGTGCCTGGAGACTTGGGGCAGATACGCAGTATTTT
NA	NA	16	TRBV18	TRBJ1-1	CASSLSRGDGNTEAFF	TGTGCCAGCTCACTATCACGGGGGGACGGGAACACTGAAGCTTTCTTT
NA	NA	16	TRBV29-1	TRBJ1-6	CSVEEGRVGDSSPLHF	TGCAGCGTTGAAGAAGGTAGGGTCGGGGATAGCTCACCCCTCCACTTT
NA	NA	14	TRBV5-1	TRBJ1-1	CASSLGDTWAEAFF	TGCGCCAGCAGCTTGGGGGACACCTGGGCCGAAGCTTTCTTT
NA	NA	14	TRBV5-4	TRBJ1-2	CASSLVGVDYGYTF	TGTGCCAGCAGCTTGGTTGGGGTTGACTATGGCTACACCTTC
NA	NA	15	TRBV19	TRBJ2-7	CASRRGTKSQYEQYF	TGTGCCAGCAGGCGAGGGACCAAGTCCCAATACGAGCAGTACTTC
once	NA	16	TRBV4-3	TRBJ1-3	CASSQERGGSGNTIYF	TGCGCCAGCAGCCAAGAAAGGGGGGGCTCAGGAAACACCATATATTTT
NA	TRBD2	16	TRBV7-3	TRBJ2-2	CASTLSAGTSTGELFF	TGTGCCAGCACCCTGTCGGCGGGGACTAGCACCGGGGAGCTGTTTTTT
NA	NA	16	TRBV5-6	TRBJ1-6	CASSMIGGGAVSPLHF	TGTGCCAGCAGCATGATCGGCGGGGGGGCAGTTTCACCCCTCCACTTT
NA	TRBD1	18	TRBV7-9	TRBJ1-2	CASSYHWDRGQPNYGYTF	TGTGCCAGCAGCTACCACTGGGACAGGGGGCAGCCTAACTATGGCTACACCTTC
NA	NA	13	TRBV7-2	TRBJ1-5	CASSFFGDQPQHF	TGTGCCAGCAGCTTCTTTGGGGATCAGCCCCAGCATTTT
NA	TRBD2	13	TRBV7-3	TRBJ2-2	CATGGGRSGELFF	TGTGCCACCGGCGGGGGGCGGTCCGGGGAGCTGTTTTTT
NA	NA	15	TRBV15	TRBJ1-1	CATIKRSYFRTEAFF	TGTGCCACCATTAAGAGGTCATACTTTCGGACTGAAGCTTTCTTT
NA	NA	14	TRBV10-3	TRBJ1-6	CAISAGGDGSPLHF	TGTGCCATCAGTGCCGGGGGGGACGGTTCACCCCTCCACTTT
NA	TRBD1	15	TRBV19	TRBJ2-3	CASSTMGQSTDTQYF	TGTGCCAGTAGTACCATGGGACAGAGCACAGATACGCAGTATTTT
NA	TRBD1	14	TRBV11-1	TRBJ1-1	CASSLGDRGTEAFF	TGTGCCAGCAGCTTAGGGGACAGGGGGACTGAAGCTTTCTTT
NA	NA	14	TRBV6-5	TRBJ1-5	CASRPGTSNQPQHF	TGTGCCAGCAGACCCGGGACAAGCAATCAGCCCCAGCATTTT
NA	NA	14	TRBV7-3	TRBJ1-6	CASSSGSLYSPLHF	TGTGCCAGCAGCTCCGGTTCCCTATATTCACCCCTCCACTTT
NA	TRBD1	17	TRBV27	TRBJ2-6	CASSDYRGRSGANVLTF	TGTGCCAGCAGTGATTACAGGGGACGCTCTGGGGCCAACGTCCTGACTTTC
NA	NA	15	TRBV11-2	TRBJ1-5	CASSVMGREYQPQHF	TGTGCCAGCAGCGTCATGGGCAGGGAGTACCAGCCCCAGCATTTT
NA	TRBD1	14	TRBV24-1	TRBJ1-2	CATSDQTGNYGYTF	TGTGCCACCAGTGATCAGACAGGGAACTATGGCTACACCTTC
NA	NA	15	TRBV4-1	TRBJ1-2	CASSQDPVPEYGYTF	TGCGCCAGCAGCCAAGACCCCGTTCCGGAGTATGGCTACACCTTC
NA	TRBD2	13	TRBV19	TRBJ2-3	CATIAGDTDTQYF	TGTGCCACAATAGCGGGAGATACAGATACGCAGTATTTT